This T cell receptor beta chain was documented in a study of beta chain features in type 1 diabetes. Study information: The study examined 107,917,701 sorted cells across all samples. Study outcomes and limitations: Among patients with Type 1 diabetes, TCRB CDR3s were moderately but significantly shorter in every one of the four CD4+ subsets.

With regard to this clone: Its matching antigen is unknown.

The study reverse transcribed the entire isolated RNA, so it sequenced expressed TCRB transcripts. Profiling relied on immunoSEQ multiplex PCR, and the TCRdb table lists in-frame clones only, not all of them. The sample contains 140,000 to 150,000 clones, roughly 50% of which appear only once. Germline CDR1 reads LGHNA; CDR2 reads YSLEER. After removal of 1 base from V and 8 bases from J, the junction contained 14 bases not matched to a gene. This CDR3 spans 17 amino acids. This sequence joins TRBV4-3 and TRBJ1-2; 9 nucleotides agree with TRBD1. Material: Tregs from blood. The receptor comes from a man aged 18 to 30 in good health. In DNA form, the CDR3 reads TGCGCCAGCAGCCAAGTGGTAGGGGACAGGGTGCGTCGGGGCTACACCTTC. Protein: CASSQVVGDRVRRGYTF.